These 20 T cell receptor beta chains came from one sample sequenced in a study of T cells in Graves' hyperthyroidism and ophthalmopathy. The source material, RNA transcripts, was used to amplify TCR beta CDR3 regions. The TCR CDR3 first-round RT-PCR relied on the HTBI primer set. Using its own MiXCR run on the multiplex PCR reads, TCRdb lists one record per CDR3 protein. The profile covers about 250,000 distinct CDR3 sequences, with around 26% appearing a single time and roughly 32% taken by the ten largest. Sequenced: blood. The origin of the receptors is a middle-aged woman with Graves' ophthalmopathy.

In its sample, this clonotype was seen many times. The rearrangement links TRBV3-1 to TRBJ2-7; D call uncertain. The CDR3 runs 13 residues. V was shortened by 1 base and J by 7 bases, with 11 bases between the two germline ends. Germline CDR1 reads LGHDT; CDR2 reads YNNKEL (reference sequence). This CDR3 reads CASSQARSGEQYF. In DNA form, the CDR3 reads TGTGCCAGCAGCCAAGCCCGTTCGGGTGAGCAGTACTTC.

With respect to this clonotype: A much more abundant neighbour one base away suggests this may be a read error. The CDR3 end shows no conserved phenylalanine or tryptophan, and so a read error is likely. CDR3 nucleotides: TGCAGTGCTAGGCAGGACTACGAGCAGTACCTC. Amino acid sequence: CSARQDYEQYL. The rearrangement joins TRBV20-1 to TRBJ2-7; D gene unclear. Trimming removed 3 bases at V and 3 bases at J, with 6 bases between. CDR1 is DFQATT, CDR2 SNEGSKA, per germline (reference sequence). This CDR3 is built from 11 residues.

This chain joins TRBV11-1 and TRBJ1-1; 7 bases are a match to TRBD1. The CDR3 has 16 amino acids. In germline, CDR1 is SGHAT, CDR2 FQDESV (reference sequence). The trim removed 4 bases at V and 0 bases at J, leaving 8 bases unmatched. Written as DNA, the CDR3 is TGTGCCAGCAGCTCCCGCGGGGGACAGATGAACACTGAAGCTTTCTTT. It yields the protein CASSSRGGQMNTEAFF.

This chain uses TRBV6-2 or TRBV6-3 with TRBJ1-5; perhaps TRBD1 as D (5 bases). The CDR3 sequence is 13 residues long. V lost 6 bases and J lost 5, with 11 bases in between. Per germline, CDR1 MNHEY and CDR2 SVGEGT. The CDR3 loop reads CASRSDSHQPQHF. DNA of the CDR3: TGTGCCAGCAGATCCGACAGCCATCAGCCCCAGCATTTT.

This clonotype has a handful of counts. V is TRBV28 and J is TRBJ1-6; possible D gene TRBD1, 6 bases. CDR1 is MDHEN, CDR2 SYDVKM, per germline. The length of the CDR3 is 17 residues. With 4 bases removed from V and 3 bases from J, the gap between germline ends came to 16 bases. CDR3 amino acids: CASSSLQGRDYNSPLHF. The CDR3 DNA sequence: TGTGCCAGCAGTTCCCTACAGGGTCGGGACTATAATTCACCCCTCCACTTT.

In this sample, this clonotype turned up many times. The chain employs TRBV6-2 or TRBV6-3 and TRBJ2-7; D is perhaps TRBD1 or TRBD2 (5 bases each). This CDR3 is built from 13 residues. Between the trimmed V and J ends, which lost 6 bases and 6 bases, there was a span of 15 bases. The germline gives CDR1 MNHEY, CDR2 SVGEGT. CDR3 amino acids: CASRGTSLPEQYF. The CDR3 coding sequence is TGTGCCAGCAGGGGGACCTCTCTTCCCGAGCAGTACTTC.

This clonotype was observed at least ten times. This chain connects TRBV29-1 to TRBJ1-1; perhaps TRBD1 as D (5 bases). Germline loops: CDR1 SQVTM, CDR2 ANQGSEA. V lost 6 bases and J lost 0, with 11 bases in between. The CDR3 has 13 amino acids. Here the CDR3 reads CSVEDTLNTEAFF. The CDR3 DNA sequence: TGCAGCGTGGAGGACACCCTGAACACTGAAGCTTTCTTT.

CDR3 in DNA: TGTGCCAGCAGCTTTTCCGAGGCTACCGGGGAGCTGTTTTTT. Its translation is CASSFSEATGELFF. The chain has TRBV7-3 and TRBJ2-2; D gene ambiguous. The CDR3 has 14 amino acids. V dropped 3 bases and J dropped 5 bases, with 10 bases sitting between them. Germline values: CDR1 SGHTA, CDR2 FQGTGA.

This clonotype was seen only once. The chain has TRBV12-3 or TRBV12-4 and TRBJ1-1; 8 nucleotides agree with TRBD1. The CDR3 totals 16 residues. V trimming: 2 bases; J trimming: 1 base; junction bases outside the gene matches: 6. CDR3 in amino acids: CASSLSGGAQNTEAFF. For the CDR3, the DNA is TGTGCCAGCAGTTTATCAGGGGGCGCGCAGAACACTGAAGCTTTCTTT.

This clonotype has ten or more counts. This chain joins TRBV18 and TRBJ2-7; unclear D gene. The CDR3 is made up of 14 amino acids. V dropped 4 bases and J dropped 0 bases, with 10 bases sitting between them. Per germline, CDR1 KGHSH and CDR2 LQKENI. The DNA of the CDR3 is TGTGCCAGCTCACAAGAACAGAGCTCCTACGAGCAGTACTTC. This codes for CASSQEQSSYEQYF.

The CDR3 DNA reads TGTGCCAGCGCTGTCTGGGGCGTAGCTAACTATGGCTACACCTTC. Translating gives CASAVWGVANYGYTF. V usage is TRBV12-3 or TRBV12-4 and J usage is TRBJ1-2, with D possibly matching TRBD1 (5 bases). Deletions cut 8 bases from V and 0 bases from J, with 16 bases between. This CDR3 comprises 15 residues.

The chain recombines TRBV27 with TRBJ2-7; D call uncertain. V lost 11 bases, J lost 4 bases, and 18 bases lay in between. From germline, CDR1 is MNHEY and CDR2 SMNVEV (reference sequence). The CDR3 totals 13 residues. The CDR3 nucleotides read TGTGCCGCTGCCCCAACACCTAGTTACGAGCAGTACTTC. Amino acid sequence: CAAAPTPSYEQYF.

Ten or more counts support this clonotype. The rearrangement joins TRBV5-1 to TRBJ1-2; D is unresolved. The germline gives CDR1 SGHRS, CDR2 YFSETQ. The CDR3 runs 13 residues. V shed 0 bases and J shed 6 bases, with 9 bases lying between them. CDR3 amino acids: CASSLGGYDGYTF. For the CDR3, the DNA is TGCGCCAGCAGCTTGGGAGGCTACGATGGCTACACCTTC.

Many counts were recorded for this clonotype. CDR3 amino acids: CAWAETNYGYTF. The DNA of the CDR3 is TGTGCCTGGGCGGAAACTAACTATGGCTACACCTTC. This rearrangement joins TRBV30 to TRBJ1-2; unclear D gene. The V gene's germline CDR1 is GTSNPN and CDR2 SVGIG (reference sequence). There are 12 residues in the CDR3. Trimming stripped 5 bases from V and 0 bases from J, with 7 bases between.

At least ten counts were recorded for this clonotype. The chain couples TRBV28 to TRBJ1-3, with a possible D match to TRBD1 (5 bases). V was pared by 1 base and J by 3 bases, with 10 bases between. Germline V gene sequence: CDR1 MDHEN, CDR2 SYDVKM. CDR3 size: 15 residues. DNA for the CDR3: TGTGCCAGCAGTTTATACGGGACGATTGGAAACACCATATATTTT. Encoded protein: CASSLYGTIGNTIYF.

At least ten counts were recorded for this clonotype. The chain is built from TRBV12-3 or TRBV12-4 and TRBJ2-5, with 11 bases fitting TRBD2. J was trimmed by 4 bases and V by 7 bases; bases with no gene match: 5. The CDR3 contains 14 residues. CDR3 sequence reads: CASTPLAGGETQYF. The CDR3 bases are TGTGCCAGCACTCCCCTAGCGGGAGGAGAGACCCAGTACTTC.

This clonotype has at least ten counts. The rearrangement links TRBV15 to TRBJ2-5, with 7 positions matching TRBD2. Germline CDR1 reads LNHNV; CDR2 reads YYDKDF (reference sequence). V lost 0 bases and J lost 5; bases outside the gene matches: 9. The CDR3 loop spans 16 amino acids. CDR3 region: CATSRDGLGEGETQYF. The DNA for the CDR3 is TGTGCCACCAGCAGAGACGGATTAGGGGAGGGTGAGACCCAGTACTTC.

This clonotype was found many times. This sequence joins TRBV6-1 and TRBJ1-1; weak D call: TRBD1 (5 bases). The CDR3 totals 13 residues. V was pared by 6 bases and J by 0 bases, with 8 bases between. Looked up from germline, CDR1 is MNHNS and CDR2 is SASEGT. This chain's CDR3 is CASREGLNTEAFF. The CDR3 bases are TGTGCCAGCAGGGAGGGGTTGAACACTGAAGCTTTCTTT.

This clonotype has a count of ten or more. V usage is TRBV27 and J usage is TRBJ2-2; TRBD2 matches at 14 bases. The germline V gene encodes CDR1 MNHEY and CDR2 SMNVEV (reference sequence). This CDR3 has 19 amino acids. The V gene end was trimmed by 5 bases and the J gene end by 5 bases; junction bases not matched to a gene: 13. The CDR3 loop is CASSPLPGTSGRGTGELFF. The DNA for the CDR3 is TGTGCCAGCAGTCCCCTCCCCGGGACTAGCGGGAGAGGTACCGGGGAGCTGTTTTTT.

In its sample, this clonotype was seen many times. The genes are TRBV28 and TRBJ2-2; 10 bases line up with TRBD2. From germline, CDR1 is MDHEN and CDR2 SYDVKM. Unmatched junction bases numbered 6, after V lost 5 bases and J lost 3 bases. The CDR3 consists of 16 residues. The CDR3 coding sequence is TGTGCCAGCAGTGGGGAAGCGGGAGGGCACACCGGGGAGCTGTTTTTT. Translated, it gives CASSGEAGGHTGELFF.